This T cell receptor beta chain was retrieved from a study of T cells after yellow fever vaccination. Study information: For low cell numbers, libraries were made with SMART-Seq v4 Ultra Low Input. Study-wide points: Among all clonotypes, a small share was observed in both CD4 and CD8 compartments. Booster sampling recovered most clones from primary vaccination (under 97% CD4, around 88% CD8).

For TCR, cDNA came from 5'RACE template switching, which added a universal primer site and UMIs. TCRdb redid the calling of the 5' RACE reads with MiXCR, one entry per CDR3 protein. The sample contains hundreds of thousands of distinct CDR3 sequences, about 14% of which appear only once. This CDR3 is 14 amino acids long. The ends lost 5 bases at V and 1 base at J; junction bases unmatched: 2. The germline V gene encodes CDR1 WSHSY and CDR2 SAAADI. Many counts were recorded for this clonotype. Its antigen is unidentified. The receptor was derived from a man younger than 40 who received the YFV17D yellow fever vaccine. Sequences were derived from PBMCs, sampled on the day of the yellow fever booster vaccination. This chain connects TRBV10-2 to TRBJ2-1; 7 nucleotides align to TRBD2. CDR3 sequence (DNA): TGCGCCAGCAGTTGGGGGGGGTCCTACAATGAGCAGTTCTTC. Residues: CASSWGGSYNEQFF.